This record covers a single T cell receptor (beta chain). The sample holds a few counts of this clonotype. No cognate antigen has been identified for it. Per-base qualities were not stored, and no clone one base away is much larger. The sample comes from a study of early T cells in non-severe SARS-CoV-2 infection (dated by TCRdb to about 2021). Broadly, across the study: Because TCR sequencing relied on bulk RNA taken from unsorted whole blood, pairing of alpha and beta chains was not possible. Study-wide findings and limitations: VDJdb matching was skewed toward anti-spike CD8 responses, so virus-specific expansions were likely underestimated and private and CD4 specificities were missed.

This was a case-control study nested in a cohort of healthcare workers in London, UK, who had nasopharyngeal swab PCR tests and blood samples taken every week. Between 23 and 31 March 2020, the week of the UK lockdown, healthcare workers were enrolled and then followed up weekly for as long as 16 weeks. Libraries were constructed by 5' RACE. The instrument was a NextSeq 500. Unique molecular identifiers were attached to individual cDNA molecules in the TCR library protocol so that sequencing error and PCR bias could be corrected. Sequencing covered both TCR alpha and beta chains, and within each sample the abundances of alpha and beta sequences were tightly co-correlated. The study's own analysis went as follows. V gene, J gene and CDR3 annotation of TCR sequences was performed with Decombinator V4. Expanded TCRs were defined as changing significantly between any two time points under a Poisson model with p below 0.0001. Abundances of TCRs were expressed as counts per million after normalisation to the total number of TCRs sequenced in each sample. TRAV1-2 paired with TRAJ12, TRAJ20 or TRAJ33 defined MAIT TCRs, while TRAV10 paired with TRAJ18 defined iNKT TCRs. A search of VDJdb, accessed on 1 November 2021, was run for TCRs annotated to CMV, EBV and SARS-CoV-2, with TCRs annotated for multiple antigens excluded. TCRdb applied fastp at Q25 and MiXCR to the public reads, then kept only in-frame beta chains. Every entry covers one CDR3 protein and lists the most common genes and DNA from its rows. TCRdb's processing, not the authors', yielded these V and J calls. Across this sample there are 95,000 to 100,000 distinct CDR3 sequences, with about 11% seen only once. Of the sample, approximately 5.3% is held by the ten largest clones.

Trimming leaves V shorter by 5 bases and J shorter by 5 bases, with the junction holding 11 bases beyond the gene matches. CDR1 and CDR2 are drawn from the germline V gene: SGHVS, FQNEAQ. The CDR3, cysteine through phenylalanine, is 16 amino acids long. Kept here is only the CDR3 DNA, which spans 48 bases and is read in frame from base 1. In this chain, TRBV7-8 is recombined with TRBJ2-3, with 9 middle bases fitting TRBD1. The specimen sequenced was whole blood. The sequence was obtained from an adult who was a healthcare worker with PCR-confirmed SARS-CoV-2 infection or an uninfected control (not recorded which). Read as DNA, the sequence is TGTGCCAGCAGCCTGCGCCTGGGACAGGGTCTAGATACGCAGTATTTT. Translated, it gives CASSLRLGQGLDTQYF.